Below are 24 T cell receptor beta chains sequenced from a single sample in a study of regulatory T cells in long-lasting Graves disease. For TCR beta, libraries came from iRepertoire HTBI primers and Arm-PCR of CDR3 regions. TCRdb called the multiplex PCR reads again in MiXCR, with one record for every CDR3 protein. The sample has under 450,000 distinct CDR3 sequences; 10% to 15% are singletons. Time point: newly diagnosed GD, antithyroid drugs for less than 3 months. RNA isolated from PBMCs was used to make the TCR library. These same data were also listed under a study on T cells in Graves' hyperthyroidism and ophthalmopathy.

The source material was peripheral blood mononuclear cells (PBMCs), sampled at new diagnosis, from a patient treated with antithyroid drugs. These receptors were taken from a woman aged 18 to 35 with Graves disease.

Comments on this clonotype: This may be a read error: a much more frequent sequence differs by one nucleotide. The V and J genes are TRBV12-3 or TRBV12-4 and TRBJ2-1, with a tentative D call TRBD2 (5 bases). The V and J ends lost 7 bases and 7 bases respectively, with 17 bases between them. The CDR3 spans 14 residues. The CDR3 nucleotides read TGTGCCAGCATTAAGGAGGAAGCCTTAAATGAGCAGTTCTTC. This codes for CASIKEEALNEQFF.

This clonotype came up a few times. This sequence joins TRBV7-9 and TRBJ2-1, with TRBD2 matching over 7 bases. Germline CDR1 is SEHNR and CDR2 is FQNEAQ (reference sequence). V shed 8 bases and J 15 bases; nucleotides not matched to a gene: 31. The CDR3 sequence is 18 residues long. This CDR3 is CASSQAPGGGLSTMSRFF. In nucleotides, the CDR3 is TGTGCCAGCTCTCAAGCCCCGGGCGGGGGTTTATCTACAATGAGCAGGTTCTTC.

This clonotype was observed at least ten times. CDR3 in DNA: TGTGCCAGCAGTAAAAAAGGAAATCTAGTCCTTTTAACCTACAATGAGCAGTTCTTC. Its translation is CASSKKGNLVLLTYNEQFF. The chain recombines TRBV27 with TRBJ2-1, with unresolved D. The CDR3 is 19 amino acids. CDR1 is MNHEY, CDR2 SMNVEV, per germline (reference sequence). The ends were cut back, 5 bases at V and 2 bases at J, with 25 bases in the middle.

This clonotype was seen many times. This rearrangement joins TRBV27 to TRBJ2-5, with D tentatively TRBD1 (5 bases). Germline-derived CDR1 and CDR2 are MNHEY and SMNVEV (reference sequence). Trimming stripped 5 bases from V and 5 bases from J, with 15 bases between. CDR3 length: 14 amino acids. CDR3 loop: CASSRIDSWETQYF. CDR3 nucleotides: TGTGCCAGCAGTCGCATCGACAGCTGGGAGACCCAGTACTTC.

This clonotype came up many times. This chain connects TRBV28 to TRBJ1-5; 7 bases fit TRBD1. Losses at the gene ends were 6 bases for V and 6 bases for J; bases not matched to a gene: 8. The CDR3 totals 14 residues. CDR1 and CDR2 (germline): MDHEN, SYDVKM. This CDR3 reads CASSLQGPAQPQHF. The CDR3 DNA follows: TGTGCCAGCAGCCTACAGGGGCCGGCTCAGCCCCAGCATTTT. The whole variable domain, filled in from reference TRBV28 and TRBJ1-5, reads DVKVTQSSRYLVKRTGEKVFLECVQDMDHENMFWYRQDPGLGLRLIYFSYDVKMKEKGDIPEGYSVSREKKERFSLILESASTNQTSMYLCASSLQGPAQPQHFGDGTRLSIL.

The chain links TRBV7-9 to TRBJ2-1, with D perhaps matching TRBD2 (5 bases). V lost 5 bases and J 4 bases, leaving 15 bases between the germline ends. CDR1 and CDR2 from the germline V gene are SEHNR and FQNEAQ (reference sequence). This CDR3 has 15 residues. CDR3 nucleotide sequence: TGTGCCAGCAGCCCCGCGGGTCCTTTTTACAATGAGCAGTTCTTC. It codes for CASSPAGPFYNEQFF.

Many counts were recorded for this clonotype. J is TRBJ2-3 and V is TRBV4-2; tentatively, D is TRBD2 (5 bases). CDR3 size: 15 residues. V was shortened by 0 bases and J by 0 bases, with 7 bases between the two germline ends. Germline values: CDR1 LGHNA, CDR2 YNFKEQ. CDR3 sequence (DNA): TGTGCCAGCAGCCAAGAGGGAGCTAGCACAGATACGCAGTATTTT. It specifies CASSQEGASTDTQYF.

In its sample, this clonotype was seen many times. The chain recombines TRBV11-2 with TRBJ2-1; no clear D gene. This CDR3 has 11 amino acids. CDR1 SGHAT and CDR2 FQNNGV come from the germline V gene. Trimming pared 0 bases from V and 8 bases from J, leaving 2 bases between. CDR3 amino acids: CASSLEDEQFF. Here the CDR3 DNA reads TGTGCCAGCAGCTTAGAGGATGAGCAGTTCTTC.

This clonotype was seen more than once but under ten times. With a much larger clone just one base away, this may be a read error. V gene TRBV18 combines with J gene TRBJ2-3; D remains ambiguous. The closer fit of TRBJ2-5 to the DNA end suggests the J call may be wrong. The CDR3 length is 15 residues. CDR1 and CDR2 from the germline V gene are KGHSH and LQKENI. In DNA, the CDR3 is TGTGCCAGCTCACCACCGGGTCGGCGGCACGAGACCCAGTACTTC. As protein: CASSPPGRRHETQYF.

This clonotype occurred many times. CDR3 in DNA: TGTGCCAGCAGCTTACTAGCGGGCTACAATGAGCAGTTCTTC. Translated: CASSLLAGYNEQFF. The gene calls are TRBV7-9 and TRBJ2-1; TRBD2 matches at 8 bases. J was trimmed by 3 bases and V by 2 bases; bases with no gene match: 0. Germline V lookup: CDR1 SEHNR, CDR2 FQNEAQ (reference sequence). The CDR3 loop spans 14 amino acids.

There are a few counts of this clonotype. The gene calls are TRBV6-1 and TRBJ1-2; a possible D gene is TRBD1 (6 bases). Trimming took 6 bases from V and 6 from J, leaving 14 bases between them. This CDR3 is 13 amino acids long. Per the germline V gene, CDR1 is MNHNS and CDR2 is SASEGT. The DNA of the CDR3 is TGTGCCAGCAGAACAACAGGGAACCATGGCTACACCTTC. Protein sequence: CASRTTGNHGYTF.

This rearrangement joins TRBV27 to TRBJ2-5, with D possibly TRBD1 on 6 matching bases. In germline, CDR1 is MNHEY, CDR2 SMNVEV (reference sequence). V was shortened by 4 bases and J by 0 bases, with 18 bases between the two germline ends. The CDR3 consists of 17 residues. The CDR3: CASSSPTGIGYQETQYF. In DNA form, the CDR3 reads TGTGCCAGCAGTTCACCAACAGGGATAGGGTACCAAGAGACCCAGTACTTC.

This clonotype was seen repeatedly, ten times or more. J is TRBJ1-6 and V is TRBV2; 7 bases line up with TRBD1. CDR3 length: 17 amino acids. J gave up 10 bases and V 0 bases, and 12 bases lay outside the gene matches. CDR1 SNHLY and CDR2 FYNNEI come from the germline V gene. The CDR3 loop reads CASSEAHLRRGRSPLHF. The CDR3, as DNA: TGTGCCAGCAGTGAAGCCCATTTGAGGAGGGGGCGATCACCCCTCCACTTT.

This chain connects TRBV7-2 to TRBJ2-7; possibly TRBD1 for D (6 bases). Germline V lookup: CDR1 SGHTA, CDR2 FQGNSA. V was cut by 2 bases and J by 2 bases, with 10 bases left in between. The CDR3 has 14 residues. CDR3 region: CASSLNRDPYEQYF. In DNA, the CDR3 is TGTGCCAGCAGCTTAAACAGGGATCCCTACGAGCAGTACTTC.

In this sample, this clonotype turned up many times. CDR3: CASSLTSRGVGSTDTQYF. Written as DNA, the CDR3 is TGTGCCAGCAGTTTGACCTCGCGGGGGGTGGGGAGCACAGATACGCAGTATTTT. V is TRBV6-5 and J is TRBJ2-3; TRBD2 matches 8 bases. This CDR3 has 18 amino acids. The germline V gene has CDR1 MNHEY and CDR2 SVGAGI. J gave up 0 bases and V 4 bases, and 12 bases lay outside the gene matches.

This clonotype was detected many times. This chain joins TRBV3-2 and TRBJ2-7; the table's D gene call, TRBD2, was not cross checked with the DNA. TRBV3-2 is deemed a pseudogene. This CDR3 spans 17 amino acids. The chain's CDR3 is CASSQPEHTGALYEQYF. The CDR3 DNA follows: TGTGCCAGCAGCCAACCTGAGCATACGGGTGCCCTCTACGAGCAGTACTTC.

The V gene is TRBV7-2, the J gene TRBJ2-2, with a possible D match to TRBD2 (6 bases). Deletions cut 5 bases from V and 3 bases from J, with 22 bases between. Germline V gene data show CDR1 as SGHTA and CDR2 as FQGNSA. This CDR3 spans 18 amino acids. In DNA form, the CDR3 reads TGTGCCAGCAGCCGCCGGGACTCCACCCTATTGGACACCGGGGAGCTGTTTTTT. Residues: CASSRRDSTLLDTGELFF.

Worth noting for this clonotype: A read error may be the cause here, since a much bigger clone is one base away. The genes are TRBV12-3 or TRBV12-4 and TRBJ2-5; maybe TRBD2 (5 bases). The CDR3 has 15 amino acids. The DNA for the CDR3 is TGTGCCAGCTTCCAAGGCTTTGGCGGACTTAGGACCCAGCACTTC. This translates into CASFQGFGGLRTQHF.

V gene TRBV30 combines with J gene TRBJ2-6, with 8 bases identical to TRBD2. From germline, CDR1 is GTSNPN and CDR2 SVGIG (reference sequence). The CDR3 runs 18 residues. Trimming took 3 bases from V and 0 from J; bases not matched to a gene: 10. CDR3 residues: CAWRGRGAAISGANVLTF. The CDR3 nucleotides are TGTGCCTGGAGGGGGCGGGGGGCCGCAATCTCTGGGGCCAACGTCCTGACTTTC.

This clonotype occurred many times. The chain is built from TRBV12-3 or TRBV12-4 and TRBJ2-3; no clear D. The ends were cut back, 3 bases at V and 8 bases at J, with 12 bases in the middle. CDR3 length: 13 residues. The CDR3 DNA reads as TGTGCCAGCAGTTTTAATGCCATGGGTACGCAGTATTTT. It codes for CASSFNAMGTQYF.

This clonotype showed up just once. The rearrangement uses TRBV19 and TRBJ2-1; 8 bases are a match to TRBD2. This CDR3 is built from 16 residues. Germline V gene sequence: CDR1 LNHDA, CDR2 SQIVND (reference sequence). V shed 3 bases, J shed 13 bases, and the junction held 17 bases outside the gene matches. The CDR3: CASSMLSGSEQETQFF. The CDR3 DNA reads as TGTGCCAGTAGTATGCTGAGCGGGAGTGAACAAGAGACCCAGTTCTTC.

The table lists this clonotype with many counts. The J gene is TRBJ2-3, the V gene TRBV11-2; D is uncertain. The V gene lost 2 bases and the J gene lost 4 bases, with 7 bases spanning the gap. CDR1 SGHAT and CDR2 FQNNGV come from the germline V gene. The CDR3 contains 13 residues. The CDR3 sequence: CASSLSPADTQYF. The CDR3 bases are TGTGCCAGCAGCTTAAGTCCGGCAGATACGCAGTATTTT.

In its sample, this clonotype was seen a few times. The chain is built from TRBV6-4 and TRBJ1-1; D unclear. Germline assignment: CDR1 MRHNA and CDR2 SNTAGT. This CDR3 has 13 residues. Trimming stripped 6 bases from V and 1 base from J, with 9 bases between. CDR3 DNA: TGTGCCAGCAGACATAGACAGAACACTGAAGCTTTCTTT. Its translation is CASRHRQNTEAFF.

This clonotype occurred many times. This chain uses TRBV27 with TRBJ2-2; 11 nucleotides align to TRBD2. Germline CDR1 MNHEY, CDR2 SMNVEV (reference sequence). The CDR3 has 16 residues. V lost 5 bases to trimming and J lost 3 bases; unmatched junction nucleotides: 5. In DNA, the CDR3 is TGTGCCAGCAGTCTGACTAGCGGGGCCTACACCGGGGAGCTGTTTTTT. As protein: CASSLTSGAYTGELFF.